This note documents a single T cell receptor (beta chain) sequence. The antigen remains undetermined. Data came from immunoSEQ multiplex PCR; TCRdb stores just in-frame clones and leaves some out. The sample holds 22,000 or so clones, around 80% seen once. Every single patient, without exception, relapsed after autologous stem cell transplantation, and brentuximab vedotin exposure varied. The data were taken from a study of PD-1 blockade in classical Hodgkin lymphoma. In the study overall: Administration of nivolumab to patients was at 3 mg/kg intravenously every 2 weeks.

Study conclusions and caveats: By C4D1, diversity of CD4+ TCRs had risen significantly, whereas that of CD8+ TCRs had not. Patients who began taking nivolumab under 1 year after ASCT were left out. Complete responders' diversity at baseline resembled that of newly diagnosed patients.

CDR3 size: 19 residues. Per the germline V gene, CDR1 is KGHSH and CDR2 is LQKENI. V shed 2 bases and J 4 bases; nucleotides not matched to a gene: 14. The sample was peripheral blood mononuclear cells (PBMCs), taken before the second cycle of nivolumab. V and J are TRBV18 and TRBJ2-3; 11 nucleotides match TRBD2. The receptor's source is a human donor with classical Hodgkin lymphoma. This CDR3 reads CASSPYASGRLSSADTQYF. The CDR3 DNA sequence: TGTGCCAGCTCACCATACGCTAGCGGGAGGTTGTCGAGCGCAGATACGCAGTATTTT.